This is a list of T cell receptor beta chains from one sample in a study of blood T cell repertoires in COVID-19. Assay used: immunoSEQ multiplex PCR; TCRdb lists only in-frame clones, some missing. The data show about 81,000 clones, with under 85% seen just once and about an eighth held by the top ten. Sequencing was done on a sample of peripheral blood. The receptors were gathered from a human donor in a cohort sampled during active COVID-19. Each CDR3 is given with its conserved first and last residue. D genes are given only for firm matches. Clone sizes are given selectively: once, few, many, or a class where the clone is expanded.

v_gene: TRBV6-1; j_gene: TRBJ1-2; d_gene: -; abundance: -; CDR3aa: CASSEALGGTF; CDR3nt: TGTGCCAGCAGTGAAGCGCTAGGGGGAACCTTC
v_gene: TRBV4-1; j_gene: TRBJ2-7; d_gene: TRBD2; abundance: -; CDR3aa: CASSQEGPGTSGIYEQYF; CDR3nt: TGCGCCAGCAGCCAAGAGGGTCCCGGGACTAGCGGGATCTACGAGCAGTACTTC
v_gene: TRBV2; j_gene: TRBJ2-7; d_gene: -; abundance: -; CDR3aa: CASSEASYEQYF; CDR3nt: TGTGCCAGCAGTGAGGCCTCCTACGAGCAGTACTTC
v_gene: TRBV11-2; j_gene: TRBJ2-3; d_gene: TRBD2; abundance: -; CDR3aa: CASSSPLSGGAWDTQYF; CDR3nt: TGTGCCAGCAGCTCCCCCCTCAGCGGGGGGGCATGGGATACGCAGTATTTT
v_gene: TRBV10-3; j_gene: TRBJ2-1; d_gene: TRBD2; abundance: -; CDR3aa: CAIRTEAGGPTRSYNEQFF; CDR3nt: TGTGCCATCAGGACCGAAGCGGGGGGTCCGACACGCTCCTACAATGAGCAGTTCTTC
v_gene: TRBV10-2; j_gene: TRBJ2-3; d_gene: TRBD2; abundance: -; CDR3aa: CASRGLAGDLTDTQYF; CDR3nt: TGCGCCAGCAGAGGACTAGCGGGGGACCTCACAGATACGCAGTATTTT
v_gene: TRBV13; j_gene: TRBJ1-1; d_gene: -; abundance: -; CDR3aa: CAALGRGTEAFF; CDR3nt: TGTGCCGCACTAGGGCGGGGAACTGAAGCTTTCTTT
v_gene: TRBV5-1; j_gene: TRBJ2-1; d_gene: -; abundance: few; CDR3aa: CASSPTPGQVYNEQFF; CDR3nt: TGCGCCAGCAGCCCAACCCCGGGACAAGTCTACAATGAGCAGTTCTTC
v_gene: TRBV10-1; j_gene: TRBJ2-1; d_gene: -; abundance: -; CDR3aa: CASSGRSGPWGEQFF; CDR3nt: TGCGCCAGCAGTGGGCGGTCAGGGCCATGGGGTGAGCAGTTCTTC
v_gene: TRBV15; j_gene: TRBJ1-5; d_gene: TRBD1; abundance: few; CDR3aa: CATSRGSNQPQHF; CDR3nt: TGTGCCACCTCCAGGGGGAGTAATCAGCCCCAGCATTTT
v_gene: TRBV29-1; j_gene: TRBJ1-1; d_gene: -; abundance: -; CDR3aa: CSVVSLTRYTEAFF; CDR3nt: TGCAGCGTTGTGTCTCTGACAAGATACACTGAAGCTTTCTTT
v_gene: TRBV28; j_gene: TRBJ1-3; d_gene: TRBD1; abundance: once; CDR3aa: CASRSGQAGRNTIYF; CDR3nt: TGTGCCAGCAGGTCGGGACAGGCGGGGAGGAACACCATATATTTT
v_gene: TRBV7-3; j_gene: TRBJ2-1; d_gene: TRBD2; abundance: -; CDR3aa: CASSPTGGNNEQFF; CDR3nt: TGTGCCAGCAGCCCCACGGGGGGGAACAATGAGCAGTTCTTC
v_gene: TRBV7-9; j_gene: TRBJ2-3; d_gene: TRBD2; abundance: -; CDR3aa: CASSLAQAGVTDTQYF; CDR3nt: TGTGCCAGCAGCTTAGCACAAGCGGGGGTCACAGATACGCAGTATTTT
v_gene: TRBV6-6; j_gene: TRBJ2-2; d_gene: TRBD1; abundance: -; CDR3aa: CASTRSGTAANTGELFF; CDR3nt: TGTGCCAGCACCCGATCCGGGACAGCGGCGAACACCGGGGAGCTGTTTTTT
v_gene: TRBV2; j_gene: TRBJ1-2; d_gene: -; abundance: -; CDR3aa: CASSGAGPYGYTF; CDR3nt: TGTGCCAGCAGTGGCGCAGGGCCCTATGGCTACACCTTC
v_gene: TRBV5-1; j_gene: TRBJ1-1; d_gene: TRBD1; abundance: -; CDR3aa: CASSSGTGGVLNTEAFF; CDR3nt: TGCGCCAGCAGCTCCGGGACAGGGGGCGTATTGAACACTGAAGCTTTCTTT
v_gene: TRBV7-9; j_gene: TRBJ2-4; d_gene: -; abundance: -; CDR3aa: CASSLGSRAKNIQYF; CDR3nt: TGTGCCAGCAGCTTAGGGTCGAGAGCCAAAAACATTCAGTACTTC
v_gene: TRBV5-1; j_gene: TRBJ2-5; d_gene: -; abundance: -; CDR3aa: CASSSGGRETQYF; CDR3nt: TGCGCCAGCAGCTCGGGGGGCCGAGAGACCCAGTACTTC
v_gene: TRBV19; j_gene: TRBJ1-2; d_gene: TRBD1; abundance: once; CDR3aa: CASSADRAHYGYTF; CDR3nt: TGTGCCAGTAGCGCGGACAGGGCCCACTATGGCTACACCTTC
v_gene: TRBV19; j_gene: TRBJ2-5; d_gene: -; abundance: -; CDR3aa: CASSPVGGLVYTQYF; CDR3nt: TGTGCCAGTAGCCCGGTTGGGGGCCTGGTCTATACCCAGTACTTC
v_gene: TRBV24-1; j_gene: TRBJ2-1; d_gene: -; abundance: -; CDR3aa: CATSDARGTNYNEQFF; CDR3nt: TGTGCCACCAGTGATGCTCGGGGGACCAACTACAATGAGCAGTTCTTC
v_gene: TRBV6-4; j_gene: TRBJ1-2; d_gene: TRBD1; abundance: -; CDR3aa: CASSASGTGGYGYTF; CDR3nt: TGTGCCAGCAGTGCATCCGGGACAGGGGGCTATGGCTACACCTTC
v_gene: TRBV6-5; j_gene: TRBJ2-7; d_gene: TRBD1; abundance: -; CDR3aa: CASSYSPGDRQYF; CDR3nt: TGTGCCAGCAGTTACTCCCCCGGGGACAGGCAGTACTTC
v_gene: TRBV11-1; j_gene: TRBJ1-1; d_gene: -; abundance: -; CDR3aa: CASSLARGVYTEAFF; CDR3nt: TGTGCCAGCAGCTTAGCGCGGGGGGTTTACACTGAAGCTTTCTTT
v_gene: TRBV12-5; j_gene: TRBJ1-5; d_gene: -; abundance: -; CDR3aa: CASGLVGGVGQPQHF; CDR3nt: TGTGCTAGTGGTTTGGTTGGGGGGGTGGGACAGCCCCAGCATTTT
v_gene: TRBV3-1/TRBV3-2; j_gene: TRBJ2-7; d_gene: TRBD2; abundance: few; CDR3aa: CASSHGPGLAAYEQYF; CDR3nt: TGTGCCAGCAGCCACGGACCGGGACTAGCGGCCTACGAGCAGTACTTC
v_gene: TRBV15; j_gene: TRBJ1-2; d_gene: -; abundance: few; CDR3aa: CATSRQGQYGYTF; CDR3nt: TGTGCCACCAGCAGACAGGGGCAATATGGCTACACCTTC
v_gene: TRBV11-2; j_gene: TRBJ2-1; d_gene: -; abundance: once; CDR3aa: CASSDSLLFSYNEQFF; CDR3nt: TGTGCCAGCAGCGACTCGCTGCTATTCTCCTACAATGAGCAGTTCTTC
v_gene: TRBV5-1; j_gene: TRBJ1-1; d_gene: TRBD1; abundance: -; CDR3aa: CASSLAGDREPVEAFF; CDR3nt: TGCGCCAGCAGCTTGGCCGGGGACAGGGAACCCGTGGAAGCTTTCTTT
v_gene: TRBV5-1; j_gene: TRBJ2-1; d_gene: TRBD2; abundance: -; CDR3aa: CASSGSSGGPNEQFF; CDR3nt: TGCGCCAGCAGCGGATCTAGCGGGGGGCCCAATGAGCAGTTCTTC
v_gene: TRBV2; j_gene: TRBJ2-1; d_gene: -; abundance: -; CDR3aa: CASSATPGVGGFF; CDR3nt: TGTGCCAGCAGCGCAACCCCTGGGGTCGGGGGATTCTTC
v_gene: TRBV6-5; j_gene: TRBJ1-3; d_gene: TRBD1; abundance: -; CDR3aa: CASRRTGLGNTIYF; CDR3nt: TGTGCCAGCAGACGGACAGGGTTAGGAAACACCATATATTTT
v_gene: TRBV15; j_gene: TRBJ1-2; d_gene: TRBD1; abundance: -; CDR3aa: CATSRDGDSLTNYGYTF; CDR3nt: TGTGCCACCAGCAGAGATGGGGACAGCCTAACTAACTATGGCTACACCTTC
v_gene: TRBV25-1; j_gene: TRBJ1-1; d_gene: -; abundance: -; CDR3aa: CASSDQDMNTEAFF; CDR3nt: TGTGCCAGCAGTGACCAAGACATGAACACTGAAGCTTTCTTT
v_gene: TRBV7-2; j_gene: TRBJ2-5; d_gene: TRBD2; abundance: -; CDR3aa: CASSSWEAGGKETQYF; CDR3nt: TGTGCCAGCAGCTCATGGGAAGCGGGGGGCAAAGAGACCCAGTACTTC
v_gene: TRBV7-2; j_gene: TRBJ1-4; d_gene: TRBD1; abundance: -; CDR3aa: CASRPTGATNEKLFF; CDR3nt: TGTGCCAGCAGGCCTACAGGGGCAACTAATGAAAAACTGTTTTTT
v_gene: TRBV11-3; j_gene: TRBJ2-1; d_gene: -; abundance: -; CDR3aa: CASSPGGGFSYNEQFF; CDR3nt: TGTGCCAGCAGCCCGGGAGGGGGCTTCTCCTACAATGAGCAGTTCTTC
v_gene: TRBV6-5; j_gene: TRBJ2-6; d_gene: TRBD1; abundance: -; CDR3aa: CAAGQGNVLTF; CDR3nt: TGTGCCGCGGGACAGGGAAACGTCCTGACTTTC
v_gene: TRBV2; j_gene: TRBJ2-4; d_gene: TRBD1; abundance: few; CDR3aa: CASSPGQGAGKNIQYF; CDR3nt: TGTGCCAGCAGCCCCGGACAGGGGGCCGGCAAAAACATTCAGTACTTC
v_gene: TRBV6-1; j_gene: TRBJ1-2; d_gene: -; abundance: -; CDR3aa: CASSEFIVAF; CDR3nt: TGTGCCAGCAGTGAATTCATAGTCGCCTTC
v_gene: TRBV5-1; j_gene: TRBJ1-2; d_gene: -; abundance: few; CDR3aa: CASSLETMNYGYTF; CDR3nt: TGCGCCAGCAGCTTGGAGACAATGAACTATGGCTACACCTTC
v_gene: TRBV19; j_gene: TRBJ1-5; d_gene: -; abundance: few; CDR3aa: CASSIVQGNQPQHF; CDR3nt: TGTGCCAGTAGTATAGTCCAGGGTAATCAGCCCCAGCATTTT
v_gene: TRBV10-1; j_gene: TRBJ1-2; d_gene: -; abundance: -; CDR3aa: CASSYSPLSGYTF; CDR3nt: TGCGCCAGCAGCTACTCCCCTCTAAGCGGCTACACCTTC
v_gene: TRBV5-1; j_gene: TRBJ1-6; d_gene: -; abundance: few; CDR3aa: CASSLAEDSSYNSPLHF; CDR3nt: TGCGCCAGCAGCTTGGCAGAAGACAGTTCCTATAATTCACCCCTCCACTTT
v_gene: TRBV11-2; j_gene: TRBJ2-7; d_gene: -; abundance: -; CDR3aa: CASSLARNEQYF; CDR3nt: TGTGCCAGCAGCTTGGCACGAAACGAGCAGTACTTC
v_gene: TRBV24-1; j_gene: TRBJ1-2; d_gene: -; abundance: -; CDR3aa: CATSDLRRGYTF; CDR3nt: TGTGCCACCAGTGATTTGCGGAGAGGCTACACCTTC
v_gene: TRBV6-2/TRBV6-3; j_gene: TRBJ2-1; d_gene: TRBD2; abundance: -; CDR3aa: CASSTGLAGGMGNEQFF; CDR3nt: TGTGCCAGCAGTACGGGACTAGCGGGGGGAATGGGCAATGAGCAGTTCTTC
v_gene: TRBV3-1/TRBV3-2; j_gene: TRBJ1-2; d_gene: TRBD1; abundance: few; CDR3aa: CASSHRQGINYGYTF; CDR3nt: TGTGCCAGCAGCCACCGACAGGGAATTAACTATGGCTACACCTTC
v_gene: TRBV27; j_gene: TRBJ2-7; d_gene: -; abundance: -; CDR3aa: CASSLGVGEQYF; CDR3nt: TGTGCCAGCAGTTTAGGAGTGGGCGAGCAGTACTTC
v_gene: TRBV11-1; j_gene: TRBJ1-2; d_gene: TRBD1; abundance: medium-sized; CDR3aa: CASSPGQGVLYGYTF; CDR3nt: TGTGCCAGCAGCCCAGGACAGGGGGTCCTATATGGCTACACCTTC
v_gene: TRBV6-5; j_gene: TRBJ1-5; d_gene: -; abundance: -; CDR3aa: CASSSKNQPQHF; CDR3nt: TGTGCCAGCAGTTCCAAAAATCAGCCCCAGCATTTT
v_gene: TRBV9; j_gene: TRBJ2-7; d_gene: TRBD1; abundance: -; CDR3aa: CASSNTVGQGSYEQYF; CDR3nt: TGTGCCAGCAGTAACACCGTTGGACAGGGGTCCTACGAGCAGTACTTC
v_gene: TRBV28; j_gene: TRBJ2-7; d_gene: TRBD2; abundance: once; CDR3aa: CASTGGAPNEQYF; CDR3nt: TGTGCCAGTACCGGGGGGGCCCCTAACGAGCAGTACTTC
v_gene: TRBV2; j_gene: TRBJ1-4; d_gene: -; abundance: -; CDR3aa: CASSPEGGTTNEKLFF; CDR3nt: TGTGCCAGCAGTCCTGAGGGGGGGACAACTAATGAAAAACTGTTTTTT
v_gene: TRBV12-3/TRBV12-4; j_gene: TRBJ2-7; d_gene: TRBD2; abundance: -; CDR3aa: CASSGTSGYEQYF; CDR3nt: TGTGCCAGCAGCGGTACTAGCGGCTACGAGCAGTACTTC
v_gene: TRBV18; j_gene: TRBJ2-1; d_gene: TRBD2; abundance: -; CDR3aa: CASSPLPKTSGNYNEQFF; CDR3nt: TGTGCCAGCTCACCACTTCCAAAGACTAGCGGGAATTACAATGAGCAGTTCTTC